This passage covers 14 T cell receptor beta chains from one sample sequenced in a study of beta chain features in type 1 diabetes. Their antigens remain unidentified. Every isolated RNA sample was fully reverse transcribed, so sequencing captured expressed TCRB transcripts. Sequencing was performed with immunoSEQ multiplex PCR; in TCRdb, only in-frame clones are kept and a portion is missing. The sample carries roughly 730,000 clones, roughly 13% recorded once. Findings and caveats of the study: In every one of the four CD4+ subsets, TCRB CDR3s were moderately but significantly shorter in Type 1 diabetes patients.

The sequencing input was naive CD4+ T cells from blood. Receptors originate from a man aged 18-30 years with type 1 diabetes.

The chain is built from TRBV20-1 and TRBJ2-3; weak D call: TRBD1 (6 bases). CDR1 DFQATT and CDR2 SNEGSKA come from the germline V gene (reference sequence). The CDR3 length is 11 residues. Trimming removed 5 bases at V and 4 bases at J, with 7 bases between. CDR3 sequence: CSAYRADTQYF. The CDR3 DNA follows: TGCAGTGCTTACAGGGCAGATACGCAGTATTTT.

Only a few counts were recorded for this clone. The J gene is TRBJ1-6, the V gene TRBV2; unclear D gene. Germline values: CDR1 SNHLY, CDR2 FYNNEI. The CDR3 covers 14 residues. Trimming left V 9 bases short and J 8 bases short, with 17 bases between. The CDR3 nucleotides are TGTGCCAGTATACAAAGCGGAGGCGATTCACCCCTCCACTTT. The encoded protein is CASIQSGGDSPLHF.

The chain is built from TRBV25-1 and TRBJ1-1; D call uncertain. Trimming removed 7 bases from V and 2 bases from J, with 5 bases in between. This CDR3 region has 11 residues. Germline V CDR1 and CDR2: MGHDK, SYGVNS. The CDR3 sequence: CASTYNTEAFF. CDR3 coding DNA: TGTGCCAGCACGTATAACACTGAAGCTTTCTTT. The whole variable domain, remainder taken from reference TRBV25-1 and TRBJ1-1, is EADIYQTPRYLVIGTGKKITLECSQTMGHDKMYWYQQDPGMELHLIHYSYGVNSTEKGDLSSESTVSRIRTEHFPLTLESARPSHTSQYLCASTYNTEAFFGQGTRLTVV.

This chain connects TRBV19 to TRBJ2-3, with 7 bases identical to TRBD2. There are 14 residues in the CDR3. V shed 3 bases, J shed 4 bases, and the junction held 4 bases outside the gene matches. The germline CDR1 and CDR2 sequences are LNHDA and SQIVND (reference sequence). CDR3 in DNA: TGTGCCAGTAGTATGGGGGGGAGCGCAGATACGCAGTATTTT. This codes for CASSMGGSADTQYF.

The rearrangement links TRBV6-6 to TRBJ1-2; D not resolved. CDR1 is MNHNY and CDR2 is SVGAGI in the germline V gene (reference sequence). The CDR3 is 11 amino acids. The V end lost 5 bases, the J end lost 14 bases, and 15 bases lay between the germline ends. In DNA form, the CDR3 reads TGTGCCAGCAGTGAATCGGCAGGAAGTACCTTC. As protein: CASSESAGSTF.

This clone has only a few counts. The chain couples TRBV7-6 to TRBJ2-5; D is perhaps TRBD1 or TRBD2 (6 bases each). The CDR3 contains 16 residues. Trimming removed 1 base at V and 5 bases at J, with 17 bases between. Germline CDR1 is SGHVS and CDR2 is FNYEAQ. CDR3 amino acids: CASSLDPHRGPETQYF. CDR3 bases: TGTGCCAGCAGCTTAGACCCCCACCGGGGGCCGGAGACCCAGTACTTC.

The V call is TRBV6-5, the J call TRBJ1-1; D is possibly TRBD1 (5 bases). This CDR3 contains 16 residues. The germline CDR1 and CDR2 sequences are MNHEY and SVGAGI. The V and J ends lost 2 bases and 5 bases respectively, with 18 bases between them. CDR3 region: CASSYRLSGLGTEAFF. The CDR3 DNA reads TGTGCCAGCAGTTACCGTCTTTCGGGGCTCGGGACTGAAGCTTTCTTT.

This clone was recorded a few times. The CDR3 DNA follows: TGTGCCAGCAGCTTAGGTGGAGGGGTAAATTCACCCCTCCACTTT. Translated, it gives CASSLGGGVNSPLHF. This chain uses TRBV7-9 with TRBJ1-6, with D tentatively TRBD1 (5 bases). Germline CDR1 reads SEHNR; CDR2 reads FQNEAQ (reference sequence). The V end was cut by 1 base, the J end by 7 bases, with 11 bases between. The CDR3 is 15 amino acids.

The chain links TRBV19 to TRBJ2-5; 7 bases are a match to TRBD1. The CDR3 length is 16 residues. V was clipped by 4 bases and J by 0 bases; unmatched bases: 8. Germline V lookup: CDR1 LNHDA, CDR2 SQIVND (reference sequence). CDR3 sequence (DNA): TGTGCCAGTAGTACCGGACAGGCCCCGTACCAAGAGACCCAGTACTTC. This gives the protein CASSTGQAPYQETQYF.

This clone was observed a handful of times. The chain carries TRBV2 and TRBJ2-2; 7 positions agree with TRBD1. The CDR3 runs 14 residues. Germline CDR1 and CDR2: SNHLY and FYNNEI. Trimming took 10 bases from V and 0 from J; bases not matched to a gene: 5. In DNA form, the CDR3 reads TGTGCCACCAGACAGGGCCCGAACACCGGGGAGCTGTTTTTT. Amino acid sequence: CATRQGPNTGELFF.

This clone was recorded a few times. The V call is TRBV11-3, the J call TRBJ2-1; D is perhaps TRBD2 (6 bases). Germline CDR1 is SGHNT and CDR2 is YENEEA. The CDR3 extends over 14 amino acids. Trimming removed 7 bases at V and 3 bases at J, with 13 bases between. The CDR3 nucleotides read TGTGCCAGCAAATCGGGGGAACACTACAATGAGCAGTTCTTC. It encodes CASKSGEHYNEQFF.

The gene calls are TRBV4-2 and TRBJ2-3, with 13 positions matching TRBD2. V lost 0 bases and J lost 7; bases outside the gene matches: 7. Per germline, CDR1 LGHNA and CDR2 YNFKEQ. The CDR3 consists of 17 residues. CDR3 in DNA: TGTGCCAGCAGCCAAGAAACTAGCGGGGGGGTCACGAATACGCAGTATTTT. Translated: CASSQETSGGVTNTQYF.

This clone was seen more than once but under ten times. This chain joins TRBV2 and TRBJ2-1; D gene ambiguous. Per the germline V gene, CDR1 is SNHLY and CDR2 is FYNNEI. The CDR3 has 12 residues. V was cut by 1 base and J by 6 bases, with 4 bases left in between. DNA of the CDR3: TGTGCCAGCAGTGAAGGCCTCAATGAGCAGTTCTTC. Protein product: CASSEGLNEQFF.

V gene TRBV27 combines with J gene TRBJ2-3; 8 positions agree with TRBD1. This CDR3 is 16 amino acids long. The J segment lost 3 bases and the V segment lost 3 bases, leaving 8 bases of the junction unmatched. The germline gives CDR1 MNHEY, CDR2 SMNVEV (reference sequence). In DNA, the CDR3 is TGTGCCAGCAGTTTCCTCATTGGACAGGGAACAGATACGCAGTATTTT. Encoded protein: CASSFLIGQGTDTQYF.